A single sample is the source of the 16 T cell receptor beta chains below, sequenced in a study of T-cell reconstitution after alpha-beta-depleted transplantation in children. The library targeted TCRbeta and was prepared with unique molecular identifiers. Each CDR3 protein is one row after TCRdb ran MiXCR on the PCR reads. The profile shows around 450,000 distinct CDR3 sequences, over 40% of them singletons. This sample comprised PBMCs, obtained before TCRalphabeta/CD19-depleted stem cell transplant. The receptors originated from a girl aged 2-10 years with aplastic anemia, due to receive a stem cell transplant.

The gene calls are TRBV20-1 and TRBJ1-2; D call uncertain. Per germline, CDR1 DFQATT and CDR2 SNEGSKA (reference sequence). V lost 0 bases to trimming and J lost 3 bases, with 17 bases between them. This CDR3 is built from 16 residues. CDR3 amino acids: CSARETDRTHHYGYTF. CDR3 nucleotide sequence: TGCAGTGCTAGAGAAACCGACCGAACTCACCACTATGGCTACACCTTC.

In its sample, this clonotype was seen many times. The chain recombines TRBV12-3 or TRBV12-4 with TRBJ2-4; D is ambiguous. The V and J ends lost 1 base and 0 bases respectively, with 7 bases between them. The CDR3 is 15 amino acids. CDR3 region: CASSLVRLAKNIQYF. The CDR3, as DNA: TGTGCCAGCAGTTTAGTTCGCCTAGCCAAAAACATTCAGTACTTC.

The chain uses TRBV19 and TRBJ2-1; 9 bases line up with TRBD2. V shed 8 bases, J shed 8 bases, and the junction held 13 bases outside the gene matches. The CDR3 extends over 15 amino acids. Germline V gene lookup returns CDR1 LNHDA and CDR2 SQIVND (reference sequence). The CDR3 DNA reads TGTGCCAGTCAACCAGAGGGACTAGCTTTTGATGAGCAGTTCTTC. Its protein product is CASQPEGLAFDEQFF.

This chain uses TRBV20-1 with TRBJ1-5; the match to TRBD1 covers 10 bases. The V and J ends lost 2 bases and 3 bases, in that order; junction bases with no gene match: 4. The CDR3 runs to 15 residues. CDR1 is DFQATT and CDR2 is SNEGSKA in the germline V gene (reference sequence). The CDR3 is CSARKGTGANQPQHF. The CDR3 DNA sequence: TGCAGTGCTAGAAAAGGGACAGGGGCCAATCAGCCCCAGCATTTT.

The CDR3: CSASQGAAGELFF. DNA for the CDR3: TGCAGTGCTAGCCAGGGTGCCGCCGGGGAGCTGTTTTTT. The genes are TRBV20-1 and TRBJ2-2, with D possibly TRBD1 on 5 matching bases. The CDR3 is 13 amino acids. Trimming removed 3 bases from V and 6 bases from J, with 11 bases in between. Germline CDR1 DFQATT, CDR2 SNEGSKA (reference sequence).

This clonotype has a handful of counts. This chain links TRBV20-1 with TRBJ1-5; 8 bases match TRBD1. The J segment lost 3 bases and the V segment lost 6 bases, leaving 13 bases of the junction unmatched. The CDR3 has 16 residues. The V gene's germline CDR1 is DFQATT and CDR2 SNEGSKA (reference sequence). The CDR3 loop is CSAPLPTGGFNQPQHF. DNA of the CDR3: TGCAGTGCGCCCCTCCCAACAGGGGGGTTCAATCAGCCCCAGCATTTT.

This chain uses TRBV7-9 with TRBJ2-7; 7 bases match TRBD2. The ends lost 5 bases at V and 6 bases at J; junction bases unmatched: 7. Germline V gives CDR1 SEHNR, CDR2 FQNEAQ (reference sequence). The length of the CDR3 is 13 residues. CDR3 in DNA: TGTGCCAGCAGCCGGGGGGTCCTCTGCGAGCAGTACTTC. This encodes CASSRGVLCEQYF.

This clonotype was seen a single time. CDR3 DNA: TGTGCCAGCAGCCAAGGAAGATTACAAGAGACCCAGTACTTC. It specifies CASSQGRLQETQYF. The chain uses TRBV4-2 and TRBJ2-5; D is undetermined. The CDR3 has 14 residues. V shed 1 base and J shed 2 bases, with 8 bases lying between them. The germline V gene has CDR1 LGHNA and CDR2 YNFKEQ.

In this sample, this clonotype turned up many times. The genes are TRBV4-2 and TRBJ2-3; D is undetermined. V was cut by 0 bases and J by 8 bases, with 15 bases left in between. In germline, CDR1 is LGHNA, CDR2 YNFKEQ. CDR3 length equals 15 residues. The CDR3 DNA reads as TGTGCCAGCAGCCAAGATATAGATGGCGGAAGTACGCAGTATTTT. Translated: CASSQDIDGGSTQYF.

The genes are TRBV2 and TRBJ2-1; 12 nucleotides align to TRBD2. V shed 5 bases, J shed 3 bases, and the junction held 2 bases outside the gene matches. The CDR3 runs to 15 residues. The germline CDR1 and CDR2 sequences are SNHLY and FYNNEI. CDR3 in DNA: TGTGCCAGCAGTAGACTAGCGGGAGTCTACAATGAGCAGTTCTTC. This encodes CASSRLAGVYNEQFF.

V is TRBV10-3 and J is TRBJ2-7; 8 nucleotides match TRBD1. This CDR3 comprises 13 residues. Germline CDR1 reads ENHRY; CDR2 reads SYGVKD. Trimming took 7 bases from V and 3 from J; bases not matched to a gene: 5. CDR3 nucleotide sequence: TGTGCCATCAAGGACAGGGTTGGCTACGAGCAGTACTTC. Encoded protein: CAIKDRVGYEQYF.

This chain uses TRBV11-1 with TRBJ2-2; 13 bases fit TRBD2. From germline, CDR1 is SGHAT and CDR2 FQDESV (reference sequence). J lost 7 bases, V lost 3 bases, and 11 bases had no gene match. The CDR3 has 18 residues. This chain's CDR3 is CASSFRRTSGRPGGELFF. In DNA, the CDR3 is TGTGCCAGCAGCTTCCGCCGGACTAGCGGGAGACCAGGCGGGGAGCTGTTTTTT.

This clonotype was counted ten times or more. This sequence joins TRBV9 and TRBJ2-7, with 8 bases lining up with TRBD1. This CDR3 region has 15 residues. V was clipped by 4 bases and J by 0 bases; unmatched bases: 6. Germline V gene data show CDR1 as SGDLS and CDR2 as YYNGEE. CDR3 DNA sequence: TGTGCCAGCAGCTCGGGACAGGAGAGCTCCTACGAGCAGTACTTC. Translation gives CASSSGQESSYEQYF.

The chain is built from TRBV6-5 and TRBJ2-1; 11 positions match TRBD1. The CDR3 runs to 18 residues. CDR1 is MNHEY, CDR2 SVGAGI, per germline. Germline trimming cut 4 bases from V and 0 bases from J; bases unmatched to any gene: 8. The CDR3 DNA sequence: TGTGCCAGCAGTTTGGGACAGGGGGATAGAAGCTCCTACAATGAGCAGTTCTTC. Amino acid sequence: CASSLGQGDRSSYNEQFF.

This clonotype has ten or more counts. The genes are TRBV20-1 and TRBJ2-1; 11 nucleotides agree with TRBD2. Losses at the gene ends were 5 bases for V and 7 bases for J; bases not matched to a gene: 7. In germline, CDR1 is DFQATT, CDR2 SNEGSKA (reference sequence). The CDR3 length is 14 residues. CDR3 in DNA: TGCAGTGCTGTTAGCGGGAGGGGCGGAAATGAGCAGTTCTTC. Amino acids: CSAVSGRGGNEQFF.

The chain couples TRBV20-1 to TRBJ1-1, with D hard to call. This CDR3 has 11 residues. The germline V and J ends were trimmed by 5 bases and 1 base, with 5 bases remaining between them. CDR1 is DFQATT and CDR2 is SNEGSKA in the germline V gene (reference sequence). CDR3 in amino acids: CSAHGNTEAFF. The CDR3 DNA is TGCAGTGCTCACGGGAACACTGAAGCTTTCTTT.